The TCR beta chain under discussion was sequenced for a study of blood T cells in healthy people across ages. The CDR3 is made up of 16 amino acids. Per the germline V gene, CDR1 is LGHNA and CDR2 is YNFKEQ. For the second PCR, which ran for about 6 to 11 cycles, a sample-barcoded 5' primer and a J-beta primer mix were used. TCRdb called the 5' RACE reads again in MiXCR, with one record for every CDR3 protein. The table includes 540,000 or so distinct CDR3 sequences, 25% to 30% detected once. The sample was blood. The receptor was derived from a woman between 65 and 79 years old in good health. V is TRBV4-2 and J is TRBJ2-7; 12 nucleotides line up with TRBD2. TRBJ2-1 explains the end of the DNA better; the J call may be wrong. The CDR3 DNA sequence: TGTGCCAGCAGCCAAGCCCGTACTAGCGGGGGGAATGAGCAGTTCTTC. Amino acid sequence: CASSQARTSGGNEQFF.